These 26 T cell receptor beta chains came from one sample sequenced in a study of blood T cell repertoires in COVID-19. Some clones are missing from TCRdb's copy, which holds only in-frame ones; the method was immunoSEQ multiplex PCR. Seen here are about 70,000 clones, nearly 85% observed once, and the top ten hold under 2%. The sample comprised peripheral blood. These receptors were collected from a woman aged 55-70 years with acute or convalescent COVID-19.

This clone has a single count. The chain joins TRBV18 to TRBJ2-7; 8 bases map to TRBD1. Germline V gene lookup returns CDR1 KGHSH and CDR2 LQKENI. The CDR3 covers 14 residues. J was trimmed by 2 bases and V by 5 bases; bases with no gene match: 5. This CDR3 reads CASSAGQVAYEQYF. The DNA of the CDR3 is TGTGCCAGCTCAGCGGGACAGGTTGCCTACGAGCAGTACTTC.

The J gene is TRBJ2-1, the V gene TRBV3-1 (or the pseudogene TRBV3-2); D remains ambiguous. The CDR3 is 16 residues long. V was clipped by 4 bases and J by 4 bases, with 17 bases between them. Germline loops: CDR1 LGHDT, CDR2 YNNKEL (reference sequence). The CDR3 DNA reads as TGTGCCAGCAGCCCCCTTTTTGGCGGTCTATACAATGAGCAGTTCTTC. It is translated as CASSPLFGGLYNEQFF.

CDR3 DNA sequence: TGTGCCAGCACCGGACAGGGTATCACCGGGGAGCTGTTTTTT. It encodes CASTGQGITGELFF. V and J are TRBV2 and TRBJ2-2; 8 bases agree with TRBD1. J gave up 4 bases and V 7 bases, and 5 bases lay outside the gene matches. The CDR3 contains 14 residues. Looked up from germline, CDR1 is SNHLY and CDR2 is FYNNEI.

This chain links TRBV7-8 with TRBJ2-2, with TRBD2 as a possible D gene (7 bases). Germline CDR1 SGHVS, CDR2 FQNEAQ. V lost 0 bases and J 3 bases, leaving 11 bases between the germline ends. CDR3 length: 16 residues. DNA of the CDR3: TGTGCCAGCAGCTTAGCCGGGGGGCAGTACACCGGGGAGCTGTTTTTT. Translating it yields CASSLAGGQYTGELFF.

For the CDR3, the DNA is TGTGCTAGTGGTTCGATAATTTGGGACAGGGCGACCGCTTCGAACACCGGGGAGCTGTTTTTT. Translating gives CASGSIIWDRATASNTGELFF. The genes are TRBV12-5 and TRBJ2-2; 9 positions agree with TRBD1. The V and J ends lost 4 bases and 0 bases, in that order; junction bases with no gene match: 18. Germline V gene data show CDR1 as LGHNT and CDR2 as FRNRAP. The CDR3 sequence is 21 residues long.

This chain uses TRBV3-1 (or the pseudogene TRBV3-2) with TRBJ2-7; TRBD2 agrees at 12 bases. Trimming took 4 bases from V and 1 from J; bases not matched to a gene: 5. The CDR3 loop spans 16 amino acids. Germline V gives CDR1 LGHDT, CDR2 YNNKEL (reference sequence). CDR3 nucleotide sequence: TGTGCCAGCAGCCCACTAGCGGGAGGCGGTTCCTACGAGCAGTACTTC. Amino acids: CASSPLAGGGSYEQYF.

The genes are TRBV7-2 and TRBJ2-1, with D perhaps matching TRBD2 (6 bases). Trimming cost V 1 base and J 4 bases, with 11 bases left between them. CDR1 is SGHTA and CDR2 is FQGNSA in the germline V gene. The CDR3 length is 15 residues. CDR3 DNA sequence: TGTGCCAGCAGCTTAGGGTTCGGGGGTTACAATGAGCAGTTCTTC. As protein: CASSLGFGGYNEQFF.

V and J are TRBV7-2 and TRBJ1-2; 8 nucleotides line up with TRBD1. V lost 4 bases and J lost 8; bases outside the gene matches: 3. Germline assignment: CDR1 SGHTA and CDR2 FQGNSA. The CDR3 sequence is 12 residues long. In DNA, the CDR3 is TGTGCCAGCAGCTCGGACAGGGTCGGCTACACCTTC. It translates to CASSSDRVGYTF.

Written as DNA, the CDR3 is TGTGCCAGCAGTTTGACCCCTAGGTATGGCTACACCTTC. Its translation: CASSLTPRYGYTF. This chain uses TRBV12-3 or TRBV12-4 with TRBJ1-2; no clear D gene. Trimming cost V 3 bases and J 5 bases, with 10 bases left between them. The CDR3 is 13 residues long.

This sequence joins TRBV6-5 and TRBJ1-1; D not certain. The germline CDR1 and CDR2 sequences are MNHEY and SVGAGI. V was pared by 7 bases and J by 6 bases, with 9 bases between. The CDR3 is 11 residues long. The CDR3 sequence: CASKMGPEAFF. CDR3 DNA: TGTGCCAGCAAAATGGGCCCTGAAGCTTTCTTT.

Written as DNA, the CDR3 is TGTGCCACCAGTGATGGGGGTAGGGGAGGCGCTGAAGCTTTCTTT. The encoded protein is CATSDGGRGGAEAFF. The chain joins TRBV24-1 to TRBJ1-1, with a tentative D call TRBD1 (5 bases). The CDR3 has 15 amino acids. Trimming took off 3 bases at V and 6 bases at J, with 16 bases between the two ends. Germline V gene sequence: CDR1 KGHDR, CDR2 SFDVKD.

The rearrangement uses TRBV15 and TRBJ1-2; TRBD1 might be the D (5 bases). Germline V gene data show CDR1 as LNHNV and CDR2 as YYDKDF (reference sequence). This CDR3 has 14 amino acids. The V and J ends lost 0 bases and 4 bases respectively, with 9 bases between them. This CDR3 is CATSRDGQGYGYTF. CDR3 sequence (DNA): TGTGCCACCAGCAGAGATGGCCAGGGCTATGGCTACACCTTC.

This clone showed up just a few times. The rearrangement uses TRBV15 and TRBJ2-1; TRBD2 agrees at 8 bases. The V gene's germline CDR1 is LNHNV and CDR2 YYDKDF (reference sequence). The junction had 6 bases not matched to a gene; V was cut back by 5 bases and J by 3 bases. The CDR3 is 15 amino acids. The CDR3 coding sequence is TGTGCCACCAGCCGGGAGGGGCCCATCTACAATGAGCAGTTCTTC. It is translated as CATSREGPIYNEQFF.

The chain combines TRBV18 with TRBJ1-2, with 7 nucleotides matching TRBD1. V lost 3 bases to trimming and J lost 7 bases; unmatched junction nucleotides: 5. CDR1 is KGHSH, CDR2 LQKENI, per germline. This CDR3 is 13 amino acids long. The DNA of the CDR3 is TGTGCCAGCTCACCCGACAGGGACGGTGGCTACACCTTC. This gives the protein CASSPDRDGGYTF.

Only one count was recorded for this clone. The chain carries TRBV27 and TRBJ1-1, with D possibly matching TRBD1 (6 bases). Germline assignment: CDR1 MNHEY and CDR2 SMNVEV (reference sequence). This CDR3 region has 15 residues. Trimming removed 2 bases at V and 4 bases at J, with 14 bases between. The CDR3 loop is CASSLRLTGITEAFF. The CDR3 coding sequence is TGTGCCAGCAGTTTACGCCTAACAGGGATCACTGAAGCTTTCTTT.

The gene calls are TRBV9 and TRBJ2-2; 7 bases line up with TRBD2. Trimming removed 3 bases from V and 4 bases from J; junction bases left unmatched: 3. CDR3 length: 14 amino acids. The germline CDR1 and CDR2 sequences are SGDLS and YYNGEE. CDR3 residues: CASSASGTTGELFF. In nucleotides, the CDR3 is TGTGCCAGCAGCGCGAGCGGGACCACCGGGGAGCTGTTTTTT.

The rearrangement uses TRBV2 and TRBJ2-5, with a possible D match to TRBD2 (6 bases). CDR3 size: 11 residues. The V gene lost 4 bases and the J gene lost 7 bases, with 7 bases spanning the gap. Germline V gives CDR1 SNHLY, CDR2 FYNNEI. CDR3 nucleotide sequence: TGTGCCAGCAGTGTGGGAGGGACCCAGTACTTC. As protein: CASSVGGTQYF.

The CDR3 DNA sequence: TGTGCCAGCAGCTCGGCGGGGGATACGCAGTATTTT. It specifies CASSSAGDTQYF. J is TRBJ2-3 and V is TRBV7-9, with D possibly TRBD2 on 6 matching bases. This CDR3 is built from 12 residues. Germline-derived CDR1 and CDR2 are SEHNR and FQNEAQ (reference sequence). Deletions cut 4 bases from V and 6 bases from J, with 8 bases between.

The gene calls are TRBV18 and TRBJ2-1, with 9 bases aligning to TRBD2. The CDR3 is made up of 15 amino acids. Germline V gene data show CDR1 as KGHSH and CDR2 as LQKENI. The trim removed 5 bases at V and 5 bases at J, leaving 7 bases unmatched. This chain's CDR3 is CASSLGLARDNEQFF. The CDR3 DNA reads as TGTGCCAGCTCATTAGGACTAGCGCGCGACAATGAGCAGTTCTTC.

The V and J genes are TRBV11-2 and TRBJ1-3; D gene unclear. This CDR3 has 16 amino acids. V was pared by 0 bases and J by 3 bases, with 12 bases between. CDR1 is SGHAT and CDR2 is FQNNGV in the germline V gene. The CDR3 nucleotides are TGTGCCAGCAGCTTAGACAGTAATCTTCTTGGAAACACCATATATTTT. As protein: CASSLDSNLLGNTIYF.

Concerning this clone itself: Other DNA sequences in this sample translate to the same CDR3. The chain carries TRBV2 and TRBJ2-3; D gene uncertain. The V end was cut by 5 bases, the J end by 3 bases, with 6 bases between. The germline gives CDR1 SNHLY, CDR2 FYNNEI. The CDR3 has 12 amino acids. The CDR3 coding sequence is TGTGCCAGCAGTTCCGGGACAGATACGCAGTATTTT. Residues: CASSSGTDTQYF.

The rearrangement joins TRBV19 to TRBJ2-7; D call uncertain. The germline V gene has CDR1 LNHDA and CDR2 SQIVND (reference sequence). The CDR3 is made up of 14 amino acids. Trimming left V 5 bases short and J 3 bases short, with 14 bases between. The CDR3 sequence is CASSYRIGVYEQYF. The CDR3 DNA reads as TGTGCCAGTAGTTACCGTATCGGAGTCTACGAGCAGTACTTC.

The rearrangement joins TRBV11-2 to TRBJ2-6, with D possibly TRBD1 on 6 matching bases. The CDR3 extends over 17 amino acids. Germline CDR1 and CDR2: SGHAT and FQNNGV. The V end was cut by 8 bases, the J end by 0 bases, with 17 bases between. In DNA form, the CDR3 reads TGTGCCAGCTCTCAGGGGTACCGAAGCTCTGGGGCCAACGTCCTGACTTTC. Translation: CASSQGYRSSGANVLTF.

The chain combines TRBV3-1 (or the pseudogene TRBV3-2) with TRBJ1-2, with a possible D match to TRBD1 (5 bases). The germline V and J ends were trimmed by 0 bases and 4 bases, with 9 bases remaining between them. From germline, CDR1 is LGHDT and CDR2 YNNKEL (reference sequence). This CDR3 has 14 amino acids. CDR3 amino acids: CASSQDTQGYGYTF. CDR3 nucleotides: TGTGCCAGCAGCCAAGATACGCAGGGCTATGGCTACACCTTC.

The chain recombines TRBV7-5 with TRBJ2-5; the DNA was not compared with TRBD1, the D call given in the table. TRBV7-5 is a recognized pseudogene. The length of the CDR3 is 15 residues. Written as DNA, the CDR3 is TGTGCCAGAAGCCAGGGGGTTGACAGTAAAGAGACCCAGTACTTC. Its translation: CARSQGVDSKETQYF.

This clone was seen a handful of times. Other DNA variants within this sample encode the same CDR3. CDR3 nucleotide sequence: TGCGCCAGCAGCGGACAGGGGTCAAATTCACCCCTCCACTTT. This gives the protein CASSGQGSNSPLHF. The V and J genes are TRBV5-1 and TRBJ1-6, with 9 positions matching TRBD1. The ends lost 4 bases at V and 7 bases at J; junction bases unmatched: 3. From germline, CDR1 is SGHRS and CDR2 YFSETQ. This CDR3 region has 14 residues.